The entry below describes one T cell receptor beta chain. Its matching antigen is unknown. This CDR3 is also generated by other DNA sequences in the sample. With 60 Vbeta and 13 Jbeta primers, the PCR was carried out. Only in-frame clones appear in the TCRdb table, and some are missing; sequencing was by immunoSEQ multiplex PCR. The table includes some 150,000 clones, around four fifths detected once. Trimming took 6 bases from V and 2 from J, leaving 10 bases between them. This CDR3 has 13 residues. CDR1 is MDHEN and CDR2 is SYDVKM in the germline V gene. This record comes from a study of cytomegalovirus exposure and HLA in healthy donors. Study results and caveats: Sequencing likely generated an artifact that appeared as a cluster of highly shared sequence variants. Analyzed later, most CMV-associated TCR beta chains appeared HLA-restricted. Later on, an analysis found that several of the most significant clusters appeared to be linked to common viral pathogens, which included parvovirus B19.

Material for sequencing was PBMCs. The clonotype was recovered from a woman between 18 and 30 years old in good health and CMV-seronegative. This rearrangement joins TRBV28 to TRBJ1-1; a possible D gene is TRBD1 (5 bases). The CDR3 DNA reads as TGTGCCAGCAGCACGACAGTTAACACTGAAGCTTTCTTT. This encodes CASSTTVNTEAFF.